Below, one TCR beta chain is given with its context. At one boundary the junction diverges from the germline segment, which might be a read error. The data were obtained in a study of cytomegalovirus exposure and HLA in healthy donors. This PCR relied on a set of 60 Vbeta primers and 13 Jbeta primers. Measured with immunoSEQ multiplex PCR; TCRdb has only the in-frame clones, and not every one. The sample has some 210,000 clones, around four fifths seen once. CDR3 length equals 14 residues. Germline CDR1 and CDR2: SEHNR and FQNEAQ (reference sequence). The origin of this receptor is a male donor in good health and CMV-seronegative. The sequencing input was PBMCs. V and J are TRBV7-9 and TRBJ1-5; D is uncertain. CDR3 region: CSSSLATIPQPQHF. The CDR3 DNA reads TGTTCCAGCAGCTTAGCTACAATCCCACAGCCCCAGCATTTT.